The clone carrying this T cell receptor (beta chain) was counted many times. Its specificity is not known. The data were taken from a study of T cells in Graves' hyperthyroidism and ophthalmopathy. Fresh peripheral blood, roughly 9.6 ml, was the source of the PBMCs. Study-level results: Ophthalmopathy was told apart from stable hyperthyroidism by a 13 V-J model. Most thyroid clonotypes expanded above 0.001 were also detected in blood.

The CDR3 regions of TCR beta were amplified from RNA transcripts. TCR CDR3 regions were first amplified by RT-PCR with HTBI primers. TCRdb passed the multiplex PCR reads through MiXCR, listing each CDR3 protein once. Of 40,000 to 65,000 distinct CDR3 sequences detected, roughly 50% appear once; the ten largest clones hold roughly a tenth. The sequenced sample was blood. The sequence came from a woman in her forties or fifties with Graves' ophthalmopathy.

This CDR3 reads CASSSGAPGLAGGGFTDTQYF. The CDR3 DNA reads TGCGCCAGCAGCTCCGGGGCGCCGGGACTAGCGGGAGGGGGTTTCACAGATACGCAGTATTTT. The chain couples TRBV5-1 to TRBJ2-3, with 16 nucleotides matching TRBD2. CDR1 and CDR2 (germline): SGHRS, YFSETQ. This CDR3 has 21 amino acids. The V and J ends lost 3 bases and 2 bases, in that order; junction bases with no gene match: 15. The whole variable domain, remainder taken from reference TRBV5-1 and TRBJ2-3, is KAGVTQTPRYLIKTRGQQVTLSCSPISGHRSVSWYQQTPGQGLQFLFEYFSETQRNKGNFPGRFSGRQFSNSRSEMNVSTLELGDSALYLCASSSGAPGLAGGGFTDTQYFGPGTRLTVL.